The next 20 T cell receptor beta chains were all read from a single sample in a study of CD4+ T cells in melanoma. The data were produced by immunoSEQ multiplex PCR, yet TCRdb's version contains in-frame clones alone and is incomplete. Of under 8,000 clones in the sample, 50% to 75% were seen once. Sequenced: cells from a culture (not recorded whether cultured in vitro). The receptor source for this set is a human donor with melanoma.

This chain joins TRBV18 and TRBJ2-6; D is ambiguous. Per the germline V gene, CDR1 is KGHSH and CDR2 is LQKENI. The V end lost 5 bases, the J end lost 11 bases, and 16 bases lay between the germline ends. This CDR3 region has 14 residues. This CDR3 is CASSTKLDWDVLTF. Here the CDR3 DNA reads TGTGCCAGCTCAACTAAACTGGATTGGGACGTCCTGACTTTC.

In its sample, this clone ranks as medium-sized. The CDR3 here is CASSFTGSEQYF. CDR3 coding DNA: TGTGCCAGCAGTTTTACAGGGTCCGAGCAGTACTTC. The rearrangement joins TRBV27 to TRBJ2-7, with D tentatively TRBD1 (6 bases). Germline assignment: CDR1 MNHEY and CDR2 SMNVEV (reference sequence). The CDR3 is 12 residues long. The germline V and J ends were trimmed by 3 bases and 6 bases, with 9 bases remaining between them.

The chain is built from TRBV29-1 and TRBJ1-4, with a weak D call TRBD1 (6 bases). Germline V gives CDR1 SQVTM, CDR2 ANQGSEA. CDR3 size: 14 residues. V lost 3 bases, J lost 3 bases, and 11 bases lay in between. The CDR3 is CSVETGASNEKLFF. The CDR3 DNA reads TGCAGCGTTGAGACGGGGGCGTCTAATGAAAAACTGTTTTTT.

V usage is TRBV11-3 and J usage is TRBJ2-5, with TRBD1 matching 7 bases. The CDR3 is 13 residues long. The germline gives CDR1 SGHNT, CDR2 YENEEA. V was clipped by 5 bases and J by 2 bases; unmatched bases: 2. In DNA form, the CDR3 reads TGTGCCAGCAGCCGACAGGGTCAAGAGACCCAGTACTTC. Amino acid sequence: CASSRQGQETQYF.

The genes are TRBV6-5 and TRBJ2-7, with 8 bases lining up with TRBD1. The germline CDR1 and CDR2 sequences are MNHEY and SVGAGI. The V gene end was trimmed by 7 bases and the J gene end by 4 bases; junction bases not matched to a gene: 3. This CDR3 spans 12 amino acids. This CDR3 reads CASTNRGYEQYF. CDR3 coding DNA: TGTGCCAGCACGAACAGGGGGTACGAGCAGTACTTC.

V gene TRBV4-1 combines with J gene TRBJ1-1; D is uncertain. The V end lost 8 bases, the J end lost 3 bases, and 10 bases lay between the germline ends. This CDR3 comprises 12 residues. CDR1 is MGHRA and CDR2 is YSYEKL in the germline V gene. The CDR3 spells CASGATDTEAFF. CDR3 nucleotide sequence: TGCGCCAGCGGAGCGACCGACACTGAAGCTTTCTTT.

This clone has a single count. The chain recombines TRBV10-3 with TRBJ2-7; D is unclear. Trimming left V 10 bases short and J 2 bases short, with 18 bases between. The length of the CDR3 is 14 residues. Germline CDR1 reads ENHRY; CDR2 reads SYGVKD. This CDR3 is CATGPTDGPYEQYF. DNA for the CDR3: TGTGCCACCGGTCCCACGGACGGCCCCTACGAGCAGTACTTC.

This clone has a single count. CDR3 in DNA: TGTGCCAGCAGCTTAGGACGGAACCTAGGGGGTTTGTCAGCTTTCTTT. It specifies CASSLGRNLGGLSAFF. The chain recombines TRBV13 with TRBJ1-1, with TRBD1 as a possible D gene (6 bases). Germline CDR1 is PRHDT and CDR2 is FYEKMQ (reference sequence). CDR3 length: 16 residues. V was cut by 0 bases and J by 10 bases, with 21 bases left in between.

The chain carries TRBV2 and TRBJ2-7, with a tentative D call TRBD1 (5 bases). V was cut by 6 bases and J by 5 bases, with 17 bases left in between. The length of the CDR3 is 14 residues. Germline CDR1 and CDR2: SNHLY and FYNNEI. Written as DNA, the CDR3 is TGTGCCAGCAGCCACCACATCACAGGAGACGAGCAGTACTTC. Translating it yields CASSHHITGDEQYF.

V is TRBV6-1 and J is TRBJ1-2; no firm D call. The germline CDR1 and CDR2 sequences are MNHNS and SASEGT. V shed 3 bases and J shed 2 bases, with 4 bases lying between them. CDR3 length equals 12 residues. The CDR3: CASSDRNYGYTF. The CDR3 DNA is TGTGCCAGCAGTGACAGGAACTATGGCTACACCTTC.

The chain uses TRBV12-5 and TRBJ1-4; no clear D. Germline V gene lookup returns CDR1 LGHNT and CDR2 FRNRAP. Trimming removed 0 bases at V and 3 bases at J, with 8 bases between. The CDR3 has 15 residues. CDR3 DNA: TGTGCTAGTGGTTTGGTAGAAGGGCCTAATGAAAAACTGTTTTTT. It codes for CASGLVEGPNEKLFF.

The chain combines TRBV28 with TRBJ2-7; TRBD1 aligns across 11 bases. V was pared by 7 bases and J by 9 bases, with 8 bases of the junction left unmatched. The CDR3 spans 13 residues. Germline-derived CDR1 and CDR2 are MDHEN and SYDVKM. This CDR3 is CASIGTGGGGQYF. CDR3 bases: TGTGCCAGCATTGGGACAGGGGGTGGCGGGCAGTACTTC.

The rearrangement links TRBV4-2 to TRBJ1-5; no clear D. The V gene lost 4 bases and the J gene lost 7 bases, with 11 bases spanning the gap. In germline, CDR1 is LGHNA, CDR2 YNFKEQ. The CDR3 sequence is 13 residues long. The DNA of the CDR3 is TGTGCCAGCAGCCTAGACCTACTACAGCCCCAGCATTTT. This sequence encodes CASSLDLLQPQHF.

The rearrangement uses TRBV6-5 and TRBJ2-1; no firm D call. V lost 2 bases to trimming and J lost 3 bases, with 8 bases between them. The CDR3 runs to 14 residues. Germline lookup yields CDR1 MNHEY and CDR2 SVGAGI. This chain's CDR3 is CASSYAGNYNEQFF. In nucleotides, the CDR3 is TGTGCCAGCAGTTACGCAGGAAACTACAATGAGCAGTTCTTC.

The V call is TRBV28, the J call TRBJ1-3; D unresolved. The CDR3 is 14 amino acids. Germline loops: CDR1 MDHEN, CDR2 SYDVKM. The ends were cut back, 5 bases at V and 1 base at J, with 9 bases in the middle. DNA of the CDR3: TGTGCCAGCAGTCTCACGGGGTCTGGAAACACCATATATTTT. This gives the protein CASSLTGSGNTIYF.

The chain links TRBV5-1 to TRBJ1-4; no definite D call. CDR3 length: 14 amino acids. V was cut by 4 bases and J by 2 bases, with 9 bases left in between. Per the germline V gene, CDR1 is SGHRS and CDR2 is YFSETQ. CDR3 DNA: TGCGCCAGCAGCGAACGAACGACTAATGAAAAACTGTTTTTT. Residues: CASSERTTNEKLFF.

This chain uses TRBV10-3 with TRBJ2-2, with 7 bases fitting TRBD1. The CDR3 is 14 residues long. Germline assignment: CDR1 ENHRY and CDR2 SYGVKD. V was pared by 3 bases and J by 5 bases, with 3 bases of the junction left unmatched. CDR3 region: CAISDLQGTGELFF. The CDR3 DNA is TGTGCCATCAGTGACTTACAGGGGACCGGGGAGCTGTTTTTT.

This clone was seen more than once but under ten times. This sequence joins TRBV30 and TRBJ1-1; D remains unclear. This CDR3 contains 14 residues. Germline V gives CDR1 GTSNPN, CDR2 SVGIG (reference sequence). The V end lost 3 bases, the J end lost 2 bases, and 13 bases lay between the germline ends. The CDR3 is CAWRYRLGNTEAFF. For the CDR3, the DNA is TGTGCCTGGAGGTATCGTCTTGGTAACACTGAAGCTTTCTTT. Variable domain in full (rest from reference TRBV30 and TRBJ1-1): SQTIHQWPATLVQPVGSPLSLECTVEGTSNPNLYWYRQAAGRGLQLLFYSVGIGQISSEVPQNLSASRPQDRQFILSSKKLLLSDSGFYLCAWRYRLGNTEAFFGQGTRLTVV.

The chain joins TRBV5-4 to TRBJ1-2; D not certain. The CDR3 consists of 15 residues. Germline lookup yields CDR1 SGHNT and CDR2 YYREEE (reference sequence). Trimming cost V 0 bases and J 0 bases, with 9 bases left between them. CDR3 loop: CASSLAGRSNYGYTF. CDR3 coding DNA: TGTGCCAGCAGCTTGGCGGGCAGATCTAACTATGGCTACACCTTC. The complete variable domain, with remaining parts taken from reference TRBV5-4 and TRBJ1-2, reads ETGVTQSPTHLIKTRGQQVTLRCSSQSGHNTVSWYQQALGQGPQFIFQYYREEENGRGNFPPRFSGLQFPNYSSELNVNALELDDSALYLCASSLAGRSNYGYTFGSGTRLTVV.

This clone was counted between two and nine times. The rearrangement links TRBV6-5 to TRBJ1-1, with 9 positions matching TRBD1. J lost 7 bases, V lost 2 bases, and 5 bases had no gene match. Germline V gene data show CDR1 as MNHEY and CDR2 as SVGAGI. The CDR3 has 14 amino acids. The CDR3 nucleotides are TGTGCCAGCAGTTACGGGACAGGGAGGGGTGAAGCTTTCTTT. Residues: CASSYGTGRGEAFF.